This TCR beta chain was identified during a study of OX40 agonist ivuxolimab in advanced cancers. Study background: Patients enrolled in dose escalation were diagnosed with hepatocellular carcinoma, melanoma, renal cell or head and neck cancer. Partial responses were achieved by three patients, one with hepatocellular carcinoma and two with cutaneous melanoma.

Sequencing used immunoSEQ multiplex PCR; TCRdb keeps in-frame clones, though not all of them. The table has tens of thousands of clones, 85% seen once; the top ten hold over 3.5%. Study results and caveats: Low levels of normalized T-cell clonal expansion also appeared in some nonresponders. Researchers did not establish what antigens the expanded peripheral T cells target.

Comment on this clone: Its antigen is not identified.

This sequence was found in an adult with an advanced solid tumor such as melanoma, head and neck, liver or kidney cancer. The sequencing here drew on CD4+ or CD8+ T cells sorted from blood, taken in a trial of the OX40 agonist ivuxolimab.

The CDR3 here is CASSEVRATGNIQYF. CDR3 DNA sequence: TGTGCCAGCAGTGAAGTCAGGGCGACTGGAAACATTCAGTACTTC. The V and J genes are TRBV2 and TRBJ2-4; TRBD1 might be the D (5 bases). This CDR3 is 15 amino acids long. Deletions cut 1 base from V and 6 bases from J, with 13 bases between. Germline CDR1 is SNHLY and CDR2 is FYNNEI. The full variable domain, rest sourced from reference TRBV2 and TRBJ2-4, is EPEVTQTPSHQVTQMGQEVILRCVPISNHLYFYWYRQILGQKVEFLVSFYNNEISEKSEIFDDQFSVERPDGSNFTLKIRSTKLEDSAMYFCASSEVRATGNIQYFGAGTRLSVL.